Described below is a single T cell receptor beta chain sequence and its context. The data stem from a study of PD-L1 blockade in urothelial cancer. The method was immunoSEQ multiplex PCR; TCRdb's version includes in-frame clones alone and lacks a portion of them. Of roughly 90,000 clones in the sample, roughly 90% were seen once. The germline V gene has CDR1 GTSNPN and CDR2 SVGIG (reference sequence). This CDR3 is built from 13 residues. V was clipped by 3 bases and J by 3 bases, with 10 bases between them. V is TRBV30 and J is TRBJ2-3; TRBD2 is a possible D gene (5 bases). The TCR comes from a man between 60 and 75 years old with urothelial cancer. The material was PBMCs, obtained around atezolizumab (anti-PD-L1) treatment. The CDR3 DNA reads TGTGCCTGGAGCCTCCCGGGGACAGATACGCAGTATTTT. Translated: CAWSLPGTDTQYF. The full variable domain, with the rest looked up from reference TRBV30 and TRBJ2-3, is SQTIHQWPATLVQPVGSPLSLECTVEGTSNPNLYWYRQAAGRGLQLLFYSVGIGQISSEVPQNLSASRPQDRQFILSSKKLLLSDSGFYLCAWSLPGTDTQYFGPGTRLTVL.